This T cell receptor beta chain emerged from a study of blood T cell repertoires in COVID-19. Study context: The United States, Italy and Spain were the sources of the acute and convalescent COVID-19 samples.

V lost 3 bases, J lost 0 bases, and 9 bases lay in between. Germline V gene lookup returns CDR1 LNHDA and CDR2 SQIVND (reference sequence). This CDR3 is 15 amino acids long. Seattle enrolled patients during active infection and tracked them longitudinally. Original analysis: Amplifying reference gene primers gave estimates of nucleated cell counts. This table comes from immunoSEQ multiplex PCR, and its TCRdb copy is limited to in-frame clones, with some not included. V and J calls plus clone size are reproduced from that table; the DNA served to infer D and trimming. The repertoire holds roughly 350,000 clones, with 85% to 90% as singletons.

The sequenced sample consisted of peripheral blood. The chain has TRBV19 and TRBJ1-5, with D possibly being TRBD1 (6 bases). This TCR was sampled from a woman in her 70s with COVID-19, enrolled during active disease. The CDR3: CASSIRTDSNQPQHF. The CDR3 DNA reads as TGTGCCAGTAGTATTAGGACAGATAGCAATCAGCCCCAGCATTTT.